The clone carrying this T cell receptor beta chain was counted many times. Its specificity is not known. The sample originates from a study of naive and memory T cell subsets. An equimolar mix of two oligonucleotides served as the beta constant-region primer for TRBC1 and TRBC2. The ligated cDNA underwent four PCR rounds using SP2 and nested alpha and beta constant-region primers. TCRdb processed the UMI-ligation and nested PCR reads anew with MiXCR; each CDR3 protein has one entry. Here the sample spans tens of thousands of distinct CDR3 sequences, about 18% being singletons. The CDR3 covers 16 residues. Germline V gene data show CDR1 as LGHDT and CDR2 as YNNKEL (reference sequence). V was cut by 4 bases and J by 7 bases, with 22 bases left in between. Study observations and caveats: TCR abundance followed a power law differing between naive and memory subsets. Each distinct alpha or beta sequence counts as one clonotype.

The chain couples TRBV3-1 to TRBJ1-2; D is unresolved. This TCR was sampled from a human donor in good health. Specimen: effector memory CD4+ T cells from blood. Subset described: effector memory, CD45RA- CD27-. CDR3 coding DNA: TGTGCCAGCAGCCCCGAGGGTTTAACTCCCTGGCCTGGCTACACCTTC. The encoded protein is CASSPEGLTPWPGYTF.